This TCR beta chain was identified during a study of blood T cell repertoires in COVID-19. Overall study context: Acute and convalescent COVID-19 specimens originated in the United States, Italy and Spain.

The CDR3 spans 14 residues. The J segment lost 8 bases and the V segment lost 2 bases, leaving 4 bases of the junction unmatched. TCRdb's copy holds only in-frame clones and misses some; the assay was immunoSEQ multiplex PCR. The sample includes a few hundred thousand clones, approximately 87% of them seen just once. The V and J genes are TRBV6-7 and TRBJ1-4; 8 bases fit TRBD1. TRBV6-7 is an ORF; its function is uncertain. The receptor was derived from a man under 40 who had recovered from COVID-19. The sequenced material came from PBMCs or T cells enriched from blood (not recorded which). CDR3 sequence: CASSYQGAGEKLFF. Here the CDR3 DNA reads TGTGCCAGCAGTTACCAGGGGGCAGGGGAAAAACTGTTTTTT.